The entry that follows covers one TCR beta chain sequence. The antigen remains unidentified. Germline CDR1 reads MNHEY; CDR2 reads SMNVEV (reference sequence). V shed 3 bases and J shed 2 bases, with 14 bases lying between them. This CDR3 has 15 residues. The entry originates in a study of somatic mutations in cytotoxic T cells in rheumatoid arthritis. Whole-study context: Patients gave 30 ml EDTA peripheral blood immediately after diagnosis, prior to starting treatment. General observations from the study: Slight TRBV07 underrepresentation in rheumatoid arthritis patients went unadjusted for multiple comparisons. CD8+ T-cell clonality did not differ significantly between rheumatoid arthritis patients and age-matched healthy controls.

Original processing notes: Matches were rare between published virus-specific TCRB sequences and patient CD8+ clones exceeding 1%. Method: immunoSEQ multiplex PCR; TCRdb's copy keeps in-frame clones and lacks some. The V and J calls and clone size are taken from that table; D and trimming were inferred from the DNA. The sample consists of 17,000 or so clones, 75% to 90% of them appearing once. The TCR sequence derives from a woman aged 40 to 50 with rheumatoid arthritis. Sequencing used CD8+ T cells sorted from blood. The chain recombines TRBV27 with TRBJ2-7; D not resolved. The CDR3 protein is CASSFSPTPAYEQYF. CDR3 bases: TGTGCCAGCAGTTTTTCTCCCACGCCGGCCTACGAGCAGTACTTC.